The source of this TCR beta chain is a study of PD-L1 blockade in urothelial cancer. This clone was seen only once. The germline gives CDR1 MNHEY, CDR2 SVGAGI. The length of the CDR3 is 13 residues. Trimming shortened V by 6 bases and J by 5 bases, and 11 bases separated the two germline ends. TCRdb's copy holds only in-frame clones and misses some; the assay was immunoSEQ multiplex PCR. The table has more than 30,000 clones, 70% to 85% seen once. The chain recombines TRBV6-5 with TRBJ1-5, with a weak D call TRBD1 (5 bases). The source of this sequence is a man between 60 and 75 years old with urothelial cancer. The sample was PBMCs, taken around atezolizumab (anti-PD-L1) treatment. The CDR3 nucleotides read TGTGCCAGCAGCCCGGGGGGGGATCAGCCCCAGCATTTT. Residues: CASSPGGDQPQHF.